In its sample, the clone carrying this TCR beta chain was seen many times. Its antigen is as yet unknown. This entry comes from a study of T cells in Graves' hyperthyroidism and ophthalmopathy. This CDR3 has 13 residues. The V gene's germline CDR1 is MNHEY and CDR2 SMNVEV (reference sequence). The V end lost 3 bases, the J end lost 9 bases, and 12 bases lay between the germline ends. TCR beta CDR3 regions were amplified from RNA transcripts. Researchers ran a first-round RT-PCR on the TCR CDR3 using the HTBI primer set. TCRdb analysed the multiplex PCR reads with MiXCR anew, one entry per CDR3 protein. The table has roughly 570,000 distinct CDR3 sequences, 15% to 17% seen once; the top ten hold roughly 6.6%. Findings of the study overall: Within blood appeared most thyroid clonotypes that had expanded above 0.001.

The gene calls are TRBV27 and TRBJ2-4, with unresolved D. The TCR comes from a woman aged 25 to 39 with Graves' hyperthyroidism. Sequencing was performed on blood. The CDR3 DNA sequence: TGTGCCAGCAGTTTGGATTATCGCACCATTCAGTACTTC. Its translation: CASSLDYRTIQYF.